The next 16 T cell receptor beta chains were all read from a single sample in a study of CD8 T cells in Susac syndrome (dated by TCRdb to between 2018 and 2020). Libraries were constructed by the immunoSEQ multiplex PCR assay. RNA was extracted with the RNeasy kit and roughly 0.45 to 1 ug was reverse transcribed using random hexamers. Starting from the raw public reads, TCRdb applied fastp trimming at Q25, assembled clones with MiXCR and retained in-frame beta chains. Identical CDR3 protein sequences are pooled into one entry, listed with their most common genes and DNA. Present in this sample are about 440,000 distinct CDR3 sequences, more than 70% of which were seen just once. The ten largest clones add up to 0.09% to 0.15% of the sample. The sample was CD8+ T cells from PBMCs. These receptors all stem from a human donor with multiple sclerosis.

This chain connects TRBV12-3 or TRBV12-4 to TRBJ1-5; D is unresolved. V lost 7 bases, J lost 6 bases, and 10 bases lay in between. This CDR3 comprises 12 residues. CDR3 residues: CASKASGQPQHF. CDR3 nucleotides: TGTGCCAGCAAGGCGTCGGGTCAGCCCCAGCATTTT.

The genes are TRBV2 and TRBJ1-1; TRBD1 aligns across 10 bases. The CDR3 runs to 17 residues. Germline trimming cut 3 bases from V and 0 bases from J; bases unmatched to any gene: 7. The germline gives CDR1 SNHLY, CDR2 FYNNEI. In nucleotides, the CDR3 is TGTGCCAGCAGTGAGCGGACAGGGGGGGTCATGAACACTGAAGCTTTCTTT. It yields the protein CASSERTGGVMNTEAFF.

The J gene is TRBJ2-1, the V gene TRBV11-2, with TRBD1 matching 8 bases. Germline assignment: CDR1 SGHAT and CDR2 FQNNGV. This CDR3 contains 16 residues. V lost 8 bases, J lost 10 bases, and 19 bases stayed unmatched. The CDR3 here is CASAPPRQGRVREQFF. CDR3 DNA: TGTGCCAGCGCTCCACCCAGACAGGGGCGGGTGAGGGAGCAGTTCTTC.

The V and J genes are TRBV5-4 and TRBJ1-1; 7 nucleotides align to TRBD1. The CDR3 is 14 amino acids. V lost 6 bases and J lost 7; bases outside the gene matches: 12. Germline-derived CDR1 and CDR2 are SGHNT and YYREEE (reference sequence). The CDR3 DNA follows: TGTGCCAGCACGTTGGGGGGACAGCCCCTTGAAGCTTTCTTT. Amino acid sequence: CASTLGGQPLEAFF.

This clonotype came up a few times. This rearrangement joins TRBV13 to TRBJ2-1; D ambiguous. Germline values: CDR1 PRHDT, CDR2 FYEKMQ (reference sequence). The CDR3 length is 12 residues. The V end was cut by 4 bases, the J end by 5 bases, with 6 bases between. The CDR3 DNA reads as TGTGCCAGCAGCTCATACAACAATGAGCAGTTCTTC. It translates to CASSSYNNEQFF.

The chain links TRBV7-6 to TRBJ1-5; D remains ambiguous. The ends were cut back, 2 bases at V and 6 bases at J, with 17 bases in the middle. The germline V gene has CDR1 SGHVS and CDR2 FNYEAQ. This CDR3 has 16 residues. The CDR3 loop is CASSLRSLRGCQPQHF. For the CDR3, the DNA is TGTGCCAGCAGCTTACGTTCCCTTAGAGGTTGTCAGCCCCAGCATTTT.

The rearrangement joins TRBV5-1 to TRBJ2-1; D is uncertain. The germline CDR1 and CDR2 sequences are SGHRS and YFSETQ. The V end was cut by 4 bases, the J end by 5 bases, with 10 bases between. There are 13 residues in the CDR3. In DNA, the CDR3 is TGCGCCAGCAGCGCCGGTTCGGACAATGAGCAGTTCTTC. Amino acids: CASSAGSDNEQFF.

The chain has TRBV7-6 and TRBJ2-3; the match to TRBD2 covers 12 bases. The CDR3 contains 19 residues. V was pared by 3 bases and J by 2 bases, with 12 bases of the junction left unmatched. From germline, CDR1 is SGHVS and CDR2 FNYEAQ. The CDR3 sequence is CASSFWGMTSGSTTDTQYF. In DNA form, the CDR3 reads TGTGCCAGCAGCTTTTGGGGAATGACTAGCGGGAGTACCACAGATACGCAGTATTTT.

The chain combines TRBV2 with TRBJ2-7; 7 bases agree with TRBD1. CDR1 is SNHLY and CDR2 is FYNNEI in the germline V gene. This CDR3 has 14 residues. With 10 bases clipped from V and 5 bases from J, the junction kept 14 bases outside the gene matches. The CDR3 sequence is CATTEGGGHNEQYF. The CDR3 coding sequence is TGTGCCACCACGGAAGGGGGCGGTCATAACGAGCAGTACTTC.

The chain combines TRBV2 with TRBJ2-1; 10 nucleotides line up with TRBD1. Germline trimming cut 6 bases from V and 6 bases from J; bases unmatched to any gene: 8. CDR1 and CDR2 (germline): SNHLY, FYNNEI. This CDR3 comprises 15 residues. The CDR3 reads CASSPDRGLFNEQFF. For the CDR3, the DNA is TGTGCCAGCAGCCCCGACAGGGGGCTTTTCAATGAGCAGTTCTTC.

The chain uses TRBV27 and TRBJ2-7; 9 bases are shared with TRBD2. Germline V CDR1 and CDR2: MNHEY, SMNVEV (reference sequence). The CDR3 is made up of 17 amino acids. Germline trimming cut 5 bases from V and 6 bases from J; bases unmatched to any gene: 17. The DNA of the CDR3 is TGTGCCAGCAGTCCTAAACAACCGGGACTAGCTTCAGCCGAGCAGTACTTC. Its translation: CASSPKQPGLASAEQYF.

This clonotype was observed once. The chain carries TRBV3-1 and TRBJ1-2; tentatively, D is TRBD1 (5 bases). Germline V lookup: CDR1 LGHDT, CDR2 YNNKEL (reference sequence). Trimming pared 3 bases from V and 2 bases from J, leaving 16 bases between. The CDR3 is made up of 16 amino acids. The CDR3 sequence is CASSHLTGVVNYGYTF. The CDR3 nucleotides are TGTGCCAGCAGCCACCTCACAGGAGTGGTCAACTATGGCTACACCTTC.

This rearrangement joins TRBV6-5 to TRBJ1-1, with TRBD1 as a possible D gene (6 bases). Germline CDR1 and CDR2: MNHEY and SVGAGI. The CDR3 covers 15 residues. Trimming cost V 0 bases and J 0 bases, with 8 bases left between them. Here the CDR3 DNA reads TGTGCCAGCAGTTACTCCGGACAGATGAACACTGAAGCTTTCTTT. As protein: CASSYSGQMNTEAFF.

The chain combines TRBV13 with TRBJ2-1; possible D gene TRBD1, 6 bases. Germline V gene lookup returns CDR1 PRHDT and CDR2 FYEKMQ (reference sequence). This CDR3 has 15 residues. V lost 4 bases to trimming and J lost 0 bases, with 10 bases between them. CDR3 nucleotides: TGTGCCAGCAGCTCCACAGGGAACTCCTACAATGAGCAGTTCTTC. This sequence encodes CASSSTGNSYNEQFF. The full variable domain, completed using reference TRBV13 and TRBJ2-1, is AAGVIQSPRHLIKEKRETATLKCYPIPRHDTVYWYQQGPGQDPQFLISFYEKMQSDKGSIPDRFSAQQFSDYHSELNMSSLELGDSALYFCASSSTGNSYNEQFFGPGTRLTVL.

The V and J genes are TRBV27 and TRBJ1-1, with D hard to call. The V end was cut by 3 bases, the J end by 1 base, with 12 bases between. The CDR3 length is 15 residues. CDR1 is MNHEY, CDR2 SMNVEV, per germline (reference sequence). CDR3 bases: TGTGCCAGCAGTTTTACAGAAAGGAGGAACACTGAAGCTTTCTTT. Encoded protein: CASSFTERRNTEAFF.

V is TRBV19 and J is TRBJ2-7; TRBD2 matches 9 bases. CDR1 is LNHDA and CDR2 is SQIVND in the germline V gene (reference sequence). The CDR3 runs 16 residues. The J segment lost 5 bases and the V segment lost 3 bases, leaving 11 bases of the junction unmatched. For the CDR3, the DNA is TGTGCCAGTAGTATCGCCGGCGGGAGGGCCCTAGACGAGCAGTACTTC. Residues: CASSIAGGRALDEQYF. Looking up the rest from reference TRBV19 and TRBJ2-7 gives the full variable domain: DGGITQSPKYLFRKEGQNVTLSCEQNLNHDAMYWYRQDPGQGLRLIYYSQIVNDFQKGDIAEGYSVSREKKESFPLTVTSAQKNPTAFYLCASSIAGGRALDEQYFGPGTRLTVT.